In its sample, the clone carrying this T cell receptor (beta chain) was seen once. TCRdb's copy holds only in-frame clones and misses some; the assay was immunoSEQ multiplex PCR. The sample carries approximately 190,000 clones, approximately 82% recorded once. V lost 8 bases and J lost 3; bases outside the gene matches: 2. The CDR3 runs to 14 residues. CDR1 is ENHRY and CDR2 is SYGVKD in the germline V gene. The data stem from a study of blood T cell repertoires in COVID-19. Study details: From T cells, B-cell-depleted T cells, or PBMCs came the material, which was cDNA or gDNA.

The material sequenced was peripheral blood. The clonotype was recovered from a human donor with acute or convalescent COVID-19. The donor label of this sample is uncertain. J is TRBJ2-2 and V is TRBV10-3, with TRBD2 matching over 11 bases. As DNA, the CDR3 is TGTGCCATCGGGACTAGCGGAGACACCGGGGAGCTGTTTTTT. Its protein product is CAIGTSGDTGELFF.